This T cell receptor beta chain was identified in a study of CD4 and CD8 cells across lung adenocarcinoma regions. The patients had localized lung adenocarcinoma, a non-small cell subtype. The germline CDR1 and CDR2 sequences are SGHTA and FQGNSA. After removal of 5 bases from V and 4 bases from J, the junction contained 11 bases not matched to a gene. CDR3 length: 17 residues. TCRdb called the PCR reads again in MiXCR, with one record for every CDR3 protein. The data contain 8,000 to 10,000 distinct CDR3 sequences, around 50% of them singletons. This receptor was taken from a female donor with lung adenocarcinoma. The CD4 and CD8 labels of this study may be unreliable. V gene TRBV7-2 combines with J gene TRBJ2-1; TRBD2 matches at 10 bases. The sample consisted of CD4+ T cells from the margin of a lung tumor. For the CDR3, the DNA is TGTGCCAGCAGCCGTCGGGTAGCGGGAGGAGGGTACAATGAGCAGTTCTTC. It encodes CASSRRVAGGGYNEQFF. The whole variable domain, remainder taken from reference TRBV7-2 and TRBJ2-1, is GAGVSQSPSNKVTEKGKDVELRCDPISGHTALYWYRQSLGQGLEFLIYFQGNSAPDKSGLPSDRFSAERTGGSVSTLTIQRTQQEDSAVYLCASSRRVAGGGYNEQFFGPGTRLTVL.